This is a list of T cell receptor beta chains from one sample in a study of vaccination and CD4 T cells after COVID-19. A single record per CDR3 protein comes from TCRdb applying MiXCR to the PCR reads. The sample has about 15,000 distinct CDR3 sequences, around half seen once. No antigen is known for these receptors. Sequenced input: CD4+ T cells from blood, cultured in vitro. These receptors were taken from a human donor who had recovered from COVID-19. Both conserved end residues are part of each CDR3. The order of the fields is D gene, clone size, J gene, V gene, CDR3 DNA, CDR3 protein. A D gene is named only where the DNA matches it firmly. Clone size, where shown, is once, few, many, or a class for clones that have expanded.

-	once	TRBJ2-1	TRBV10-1	TGCGCCAGCAGTGAAACCATAGGTGAGCAGTTCTTC	CASSETIGEQFF
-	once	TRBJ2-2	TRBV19	TGTGCCAGTAAGGGGGGCGACTGGGCCGGGGAGCTGTTTTTT	CASKGGDWAGELFF
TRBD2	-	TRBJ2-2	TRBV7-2	TGTGCCAGCAGCAGACGGGGGGCCGGGGAGCTGTTTTTT	CASSRRGAGELFF
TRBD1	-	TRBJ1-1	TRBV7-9	TGTGCCAGCAGCTCCGCCGGGACAGAAATCACTGAAGCTTTCTTT	CASSSAGTEITEAFF
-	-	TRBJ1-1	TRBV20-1	TGCAGTGCTAGAGATCTCGACGGGAACACTGAAGCTTTCTTT	CSARDLDGNTEAFF
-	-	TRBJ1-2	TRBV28	TGTGCCAGCTGGGGTCAGCGAGGGGGCTACACCTTC	CASWGQRGGYTF
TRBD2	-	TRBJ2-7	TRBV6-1	TGTGCCAGCAGTCGAGCGGGATTAAGCTACGAGCAGTACTTC	CASSRAGLSYEQYF
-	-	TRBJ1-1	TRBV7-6	TGTGCCAGCAGCCTGCGGACGGGAAACACTGAAGCTTTCTTT	CASSLRTGNTEAFF
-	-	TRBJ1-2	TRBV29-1	TGCAGCGTTGACTCTAGCTATGGCTACACCTTC	CSVDSSYGYTF
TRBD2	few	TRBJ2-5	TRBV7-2	TGTGCCAGCAGCCAAAGGCGGGGGGACTCCCAGTACTTC	CASSQRRGDSQYF
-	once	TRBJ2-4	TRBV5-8	TGTGCCAGCAGCTTGTCACCAAACATTCAGTACTTC	CASSLSPNIQYF
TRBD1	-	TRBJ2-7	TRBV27	TGTGCCAGCACCCGACAGGGGGCTCTCTACGAGCAGTACTTC	CASTRQGALYEQYF
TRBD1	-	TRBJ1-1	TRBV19	TGTGCCAGTACTCCAGGGACAGGGAAGAACACTGAAGCTTTCTTT	CASTPGTGKNTEAFF
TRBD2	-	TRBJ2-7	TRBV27	TGTGCCAGCAGTTCGGCGGGAGCCTACGAGCAGTACTTC	CASSSAGAYEQYF
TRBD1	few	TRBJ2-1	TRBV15	TGTGCCACCAGCCCACGGGACAGGTCCGGGGAGAATGAGCAGTTCTTC	CATSPRDRSGENEQFF
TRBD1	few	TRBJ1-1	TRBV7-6	TGTGCCAGCAGCTCAAACAGGGGGACTGAAGCTTTCTTT	CASSSNRGTEAFF
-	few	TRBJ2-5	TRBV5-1	TGCGCCAGCAGCTTGAGCGTGGGAGAAGAGACCCAGTACTTC	CASSLSVGEETQYF
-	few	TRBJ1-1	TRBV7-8	TGTGCCAGCAGCGCGCAGACAGCGCCCGACACTGAAGCTTTCTTT	CASSAQTAPDTEAFF
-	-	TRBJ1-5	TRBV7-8	TGTGCCAGCAGCTTACAGGGATGGGATCAGCCCCAGCATTTT	CASSLQGWDQPQHF
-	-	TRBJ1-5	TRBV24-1	TGTGCCACCAGTGAGAGTAGCGGACTGGGCCAGCATTTT	CATSESSGLGQHF
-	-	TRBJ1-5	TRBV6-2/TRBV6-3	TGTGCCAGCAGTTTCCGGGCTCCTGGGGGGCCCCAGCATTTT	CASSFRAPGGPQHF
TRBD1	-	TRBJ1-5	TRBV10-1	TGCGCCAGGGACAGGGGGAGTCAGCCCCAGCATTTT	CARDRGSQPQHF
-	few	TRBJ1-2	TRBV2	TGTGCCAGCAGTGCTGGGGATAACTATGGCTACACCTTC	CASSAGDNYGYTF
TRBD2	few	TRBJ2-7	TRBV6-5	TGTGCCAGCAGTTACTCACCTCCCGGTGTAGCGGGAATGTACGAGCAGTACTTC	CASSYSPPGVAGMYEQYF
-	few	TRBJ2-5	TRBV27	TGTGCCAGCAGTTTAGGGGTTCGGGACCAAGAGACCCAGTACTTC	CASSLGVRDQETQYF
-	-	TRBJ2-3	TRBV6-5	TGTGCCAGCAGTTACTCGATTGGGGTAACAGATACGCAGTATTTT	CASSYSIGVTDTQYF
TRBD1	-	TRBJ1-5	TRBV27	TGTGCCAGCAGTCCAGGACAGGGGGTGTCAAATCAGCCCCAGCATTTT	CASSPGQGVSNQPQHF
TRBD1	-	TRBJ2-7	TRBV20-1	TGCAGTGCTAGGGTCGGGACAGGCGAGCAGTACTTC	CSARVGTGEQYF
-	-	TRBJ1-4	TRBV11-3	TGTGCCAGCAGCGGGACATCAGAAAAACTGTTTTTT	CASSGTSEKLFF
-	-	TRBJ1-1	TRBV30	TGTGCCTGGAATCTGCAGCTGAACACTGAAGCTTTCTTT	CAWNLQLNTEAFF
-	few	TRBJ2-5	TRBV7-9	TGTGCCAGCAGCTTAGCGGGAGGAGAGACCCAGTACTTC	CASSLAGGETQYF
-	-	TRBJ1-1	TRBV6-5	TGTGCCAGCAGTTACGGCGGCAACACTGAAGCTTTCTTT	CASSYGGNTEAFF
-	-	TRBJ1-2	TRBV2	TGTGCCAGCGGGGAATTAGCTAACTATGGCTACACCTTC	CASGELANYGYTF
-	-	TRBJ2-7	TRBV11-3	TGTGCCAGCAGCTTAGGGGGCTTCTCCTACGAGCAGTACTTC	CASSLGGFSYEQYF
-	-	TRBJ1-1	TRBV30	TGTGCCTGGAGTGTAGGAGGGCTCGACGCTGAAGCTTTCTTT	CAWSVGGLDAEAFF
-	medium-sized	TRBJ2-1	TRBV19	TGTGCCAGTAGTATTAGGCAAGCAGGGTACGGCAATGAGCAGTTCTTC	CASSIRQAGYGNEQFF
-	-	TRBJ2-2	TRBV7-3	TGTGCCAGCAGCTTACGGGGAGGTCTGCGAAACACCGGGGAGCTGTTTTTT	CASSLRGGLRNTGELFF
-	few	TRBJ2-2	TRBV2	TGTGCCAGCAGTCGCGTCGGGACAAGCACCGGGGAGCTGTTTTTT	CASSRVGTSTGELFF
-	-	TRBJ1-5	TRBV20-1	TGCAGTGCTAGTGGAGGGGCTAGGGGAGGCAATCAGCCCCAGCATTTT	CSASGGARGGNQPQHF
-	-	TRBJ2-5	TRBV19	TGTGCCAGTAGGGGGCAGAGTAGAGAGACCCAGTACTTC	CASRGQSRETQYF
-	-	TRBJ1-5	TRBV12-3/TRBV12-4	TGTGCCAGCAGCCCCGTTGGGGGGGCAAATCAGCCCCAGCATTTT	CASSPVGGANQPQHF
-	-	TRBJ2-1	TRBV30	TGTGCCTGGAGTTTAAGGGGGTGGGCGGGAATATACAATGAGCAGTTCTTC	CAWSLRGWAGIYNEQFF
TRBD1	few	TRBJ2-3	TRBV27	TGTGCCAGCAGTTTACAGGGACAGGGCGGAGCAGATACGCAGTATTTT	CASSLQGQGGADTQYF
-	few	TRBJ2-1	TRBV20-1	TGCAGTGCCGCACGGGAGCAGGGGCAGTTCTTC	CSAAREQGQFF
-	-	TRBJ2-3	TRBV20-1	TGCAGTGCTAACGCCGACCGGCAAGATACGCAGTATTTT	CSANADRQDTQYF
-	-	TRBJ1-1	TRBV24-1	TGTGCCACCAGTGATGACAGGCACACTGAAGCTTTCTTT	CATSDDRHTEAFF
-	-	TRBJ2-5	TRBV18	TGTGCCAGCTCACCCGGGACTCAGGCGGGAGAGACCCAGTACTTC	CASSPGTQAGETQYF
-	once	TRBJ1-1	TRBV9	TGTGCCAGCAGCGGCCTCAGGGCTGGTACTGAAGCTTTCTTT	CASSGLRAGTEAFF
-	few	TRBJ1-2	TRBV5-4	TGTGCCAGCACCATAAAGGGTATGGGGGGCGGCTACACCTTC	CASTIKGMGGGYTF
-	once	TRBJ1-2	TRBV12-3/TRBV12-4	TGTGCCAGCACCAAACAGGGACCCTATGGCTACACCTTC	CASTKQGPYGYTF
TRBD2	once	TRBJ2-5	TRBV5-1	TGCGCCAGCAGCTCTATAGCGGGAGGAGGAGAGACCCAGTACTTC	CASSSIAGGGETQYF
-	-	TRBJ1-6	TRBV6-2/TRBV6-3	TGTGCCAGCATGGCCAGGCGGAATTCACCCCTCCACTTT	CASMARRNSPLHF
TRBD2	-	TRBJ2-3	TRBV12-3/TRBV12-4	TGTGCCAGCAGAGGCGGGAGGGCAGATACGCAGTATTTT	CASRGGRADTQYF
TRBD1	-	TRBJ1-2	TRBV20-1	TGCAGTGCTAGAACTATCTACCGGGACAGGGGCGGCTACACCTTC	CSARTIYRDRGGYTF
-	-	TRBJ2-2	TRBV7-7	TGTGCTAGCAGCTTAGTCGGGTCTAAACCCCCAAACACCGGGGAGCTGTTTTTT	CASSLVGSKPPNTGELFF
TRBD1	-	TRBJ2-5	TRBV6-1	TGTGCCAGCAGCTTAGGGGGCGAGGGAGAGACCCAGTACTTC	CASSLGGEGETQYF
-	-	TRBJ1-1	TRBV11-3	TGTGCCAGCAGCTTAGGGTTCCGGGCTGAAGCTTTCTTT	CASSLGFRAEAFF
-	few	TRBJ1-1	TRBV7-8	TGTGCCAGCAGCTTCCCGCCCGGGCGAAGGAACACTGAAGCTTTCTTT	CASSFPPGRRNTEAFF
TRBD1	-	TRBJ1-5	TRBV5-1	TGCGCCAGCAGCTGGACAGGGGACCAGCCCCAGCATTTT	CASSWTGDQPQHF